This paragraph reports one T cell receptor beta chain. The data are from a study of blood T cell repertoires in COVID-19. At the level of the study: Samples came from the United States, Italy and Spain, spanning acute and convalescent COVID-19. T cells, B-cell-depleted T cells, or PBMCs supplied cDNA or gDNA.

Resolution of symptoms, clearance, or two negative PCRs was present in recovered Cohort 3 donors. Original processing methods: Estimation of nucleated cell counts relied on the amplification of reference gene primers. Assay: immunoSEQ multiplex PCR; the TCRdb copy retains only in-frame clones and omits some. V and J calls and clone size are given by that table; D and trimming were obtained from the DNA. This table holds 200,000 to 250,000 clones, approximately 85% found once. The clonotype comes from a woman in her forties or fifties who had recovered from COVID-19. Sequenced: PBMCs or T cells enriched from blood (not recorded which).

The CDR3 here is CASSKVGSNQPQHF. The CDR3 coding sequence is TGTGCCAGCAGCAAAGTTGGCAGCAATCAGCCCCAGCATTTT. J is TRBJ1-5 and V is TRBV21-1; the table's TRBD1 call for D was not verified on the DNA. TRBV21-1 is shown as a pseudogene. CDR3 size: 14 residues.